Each of the 13 T cell receptor beta chains below was sequenced from the same sample in a study of blood T cell repertoires in COVID-19. Sequenced by immunoSEQ multiplex PCR; TCRdb stores in-frame clones only, minus some. The profile shows some 270,000 clones, about 89% of them singletons. Sequencing was performed on peripheral blood. All receptors come from a man aged 25 to 45 with acute or convalescent COVID-19.

The V gene is TRBV18, the J gene TRBJ1-2, with 12 bases identical to TRBD1. CDR1 is KGHSH, CDR2 LQKENI, per germline. With V trimmed by 3 bases and J by 8 bases, 7 bases remained unmatched. This CDR3 is built from 15 residues. DNA for the CDR3: TGTGCCAGCTCACCGGGACAGGGGGCAACTATGGGCTACACCTTC. Protein sequence: CASSPGQGATMGYTF.

The CDR3 nucleotides read TGTGCCAGCAGCGAGGACAGGGTGAACACTGAAGCTTTCTTT. It encodes CASSEDRVNTEAFF. The gene calls are TRBV9 and TRBJ1-1; 8 positions match TRBD1. Germline lookup yields CDR1 SGDLS and CDR2 YYNGEE. The V segment lost 3 bases and the J segment 0 bases; nucleotides outside the gene matches: 1. The CDR3 extends over 14 amino acids.

The V call is TRBV20-1, the J call TRBJ1-4; tentative D call: TRBD1 (5 bases). Trimming cost V 3 bases and J 8 bases, with 10 bases left between them. CDR1 DFQATT and CDR2 SNEGSKA come from the germline V gene (reference sequence). CDR3 length equals 12 residues. CDR3 sequence reads: CSASTGVEKLFF. CDR3 DNA: TGCAGTGCTAGTACGGGGGTAGAAAAACTGTTTTTT.

This chain links TRBV6-5 with TRBJ1-4, with TRBD1 as a possible D gene (6 bases). With 2 bases removed from V and 8 bases from J, the gap between germline ends came to 12 bases. The CDR3 spans 14 residues. Germline CDR1 MNHEY, CDR2 SVGAGI. This CDR3 reads CASSYKGRGEKLFF. The CDR3 nucleotides are TGTGCCAGCAGTTACAAAGGCAGGGGAGAAAAACTGTTTTTT.

CDR3 DNA: TGTGCCAGCAGTATAGGGGGGGGAAGCACAGATACGCAGTATTTT. This sequence encodes CASSIGGGSTDTQYF. The V call is TRBV25-1, the J call TRBJ2-3, with D possibly matching TRBD2 (7 bases). This CDR3 region has 15 residues. V lost 5 bases and J lost 0, with 12 bases in between. Germline assignment: CDR1 MGHDK and CDR2 SYGVNS.

This sequence joins TRBV28 and TRBJ2-3; 7 bases fit TRBD2. Losses at the gene ends were 1 base for V and 2 bases for J; bases not matched to a gene: 6. CDR1 is MDHEN, CDR2 SYDVKM, per germline. This CDR3 spans 16 amino acids. The CDR3 DNA reads TGTGCCAGCAGTTTATCAAGCGGGGAGTCCACAGATACGCAGTATTTT. This encodes CASSLSSGESTDTQYF.

CDR3 protein: CASSPGQGSTGELFF. CDR3 DNA sequence: TGCGCCAGCAGCCCGGGACAGGGGAGCACCGGGGAGCTGTTTTTT. The rearrangement uses TRBV4-1 and TRBJ2-2, with 10 bases identical to TRBD1. Trimming removed 4 bases from V and 4 bases from J; junction bases left unmatched: 3. This CDR3 comprises 15 residues. The germline gives CDR1 MGHRA, CDR2 YSYEKL.

This clone was picked up one time. The chain recombines TRBV11-2 with TRBJ1-4; D unclear. Trimming removed 3 bases at V and 2 bases at J, with 7 bases between. This CDR3 contains 14 residues. CDR1 SGHAT and CDR2 FQNNGV come from the germline V gene. The CDR3 loop reads CASSFTPTNEKLFF. The CDR3 DNA sequence: TGTGCCAGCAGCTTTACACCGACTAATGAAAAACTGTTTTTT.

This chain joins TRBV5-1 and TRBJ2-5; 9 bases are a match to TRBD2. The CDR3 length is 15 residues. The V and J ends lost 4 bases and 1 base, in that order; junction bases with no gene match: 5. Looked up from germline, CDR1 is SGHRS and CDR2 is YFSETQ. The CDR3 sequence is CASSGSGGFQETQYF. The CDR3 DNA follows: TGCGCCAGCAGCGGGAGCGGGGGGTTCCAAGAGACCCAGTACTTC.

J is TRBJ1-6 and V is TRBV6-5; D gene unclear. The germline gives CDR1 MNHEY, CDR2 SVGAGI. The CDR3 has 14 amino acids. V lost 5 bases to trimming and J lost 8 bases, with 13 bases between them. The CDR3 loop reads CASSRLGRDSPLHF. CDR3 in DNA: TGTGCCAGCAGTCGTTTGGGGAGAGATTCACCCCTCCACTTT.

This clone was counted between two and nine times. The rearrangement links TRBV5-1 to TRBJ1-1; D call uncertain. V was clipped by 5 bases and J by 1 base, with 18 bases between them. This CDR3 is built from 16 residues. Germline values: CDR1 SGHRS, CDR2 YFSETQ. The chain's CDR3 is CASSRIRHDGNTEAFF. CDR3 in DNA: TGCGCCAGCAGTCGTATACGACACGATGGGAACACTGAAGCTTTCTTT.

V and J are TRBV28 and TRBJ1-2; D may be TRBD1 (5 bases). Trimming cost V 4 bases and J 2 bases, with 8 bases left between them. Per germline, CDR1 MDHEN and CDR2 SYDVKM. This CDR3 has 13 residues. DNA for the CDR3: TGTGCCAGCAGTTCGGACAAGAACTATGGCTACACCTTC. Protein sequence: CASSSDKNYGYTF.

The chain couples TRBV5-1 to TRBJ1-3, with TRBD1 identical over 7 bases. In germline, CDR1 is SGHRS, CDR2 YFSETQ. The CDR3 is 13 residues long. The V and J ends lost 7 bases and 5 bases, in that order; junction bases with no gene match: 6. The CDR3 DNA follows: TGCGCCAGCCAGGGGACAGACAGAAACACCATATATTTT. Translation: CASQGTDRNTIYF.